Listed below are T cell receptor beta chains from one sample, sequenced in a study of metastatic and nonmetastatic thyroid tumors. MiXCR was used by TCRdb to re-call the PCR reads. The sample carries about 32,000 clones, 25% recorded once. Sequenced input: blood. Receptors originate from a female donor with papillary thyroid cancer or a benign thyroid nodule (not recorded which). Some clones in this sample may be carry-over from other donors' samples. Each CDR3 is given with its conserved first and last residue. The order of the fields is CDR3 protein, CDR3 DNA, clone size, J gene, V gene, D gene. D genes are given only for firm matches. A row's size may be missing; if present it is once, few, many or a size class.

CASSLVGATGNTIYF	TGTGCCAGCAGCTTGGTGGGCGCTACTGGAAACACCATATATTTT	-	TRBJ1-3	TRBV5-4	-
CASSLPGQVPPAEQFF	TGTGCCAGCAGCTTACCGGGACAGGTTCCCCCCGCCGAGCAGTTCTTC	-	TRBJ2-1	TRBV7-2	TRBD1
CASSQRWDIQYF	TGTGCCAGCAGCCAACGTTGGGACATTCAGTACTTC	many	TRBJ2-4	TRBV7-2	-
CASSYVGPGGEKLFF	TGTGCCAGCAGTTATGTCGGTCCGGGTGGTGAAAAACTGTTTTTT	many	TRBJ1-4	TRBV5-5	-
CASSSAGGRNSPLHF	TGTGCCAGCAGCTCCGCAGGGGGGAGGAATTCACCCCTCCACTTT	few	TRBJ1-6	TRBV28	TRBD1
CASSLAGQLNSPLHF	TGCGCCAGCAGCTTGGCGGGACAGTTAAATTCACCCCTCCACTTT	medium-sized	TRBJ1-6	TRBV5-1	TRBD1
CASSYTKTGRENIQYF	TGTGCCAGCAGTTATACAAAGACAGGGCGCGAAAACATTCAGTACTTC	-	TRBJ2-4	TRBV6-2/TRBV6-3	TRBD1
CASSLGSLSNQPQHF	TGTGCCAGCAGCTTAGGTTCCCTTAGCAATCAGCCCCAGCATTTT	-	TRBJ1-5	TRBV7-8	-
CSSRHPVAFF	TGTTCCAGCAGACATCCGGTGGCTTTCTTT	-	TRBJ1-1	TRBV6-5	-
CASSPRGLNGDTQYF	TGTGCCAGCAGCCCACGAGGGCTCAACGGAGATACGCAGTATTTT	many	TRBJ2-3	TRBV2	-
CASSPPGQMNTGELFF	TGCGCCAGCAGCCCGCCGGGACAGATGAACACCGGGGAGCTGTTTTTT	many	TRBJ2-2	TRBV5-1	TRBD1
CASDTGLPGELFF	TGTGCCAGCGACACAGGCCTACCCGGAGAGCTGTTTTTT	few	TRBJ2-2	TRBV12-3/TRBV12-4	-
CASSQGSGQREQYF	TGCGCCAGCAGCCAAGGCTCCGGGCAGAGGGAGCAGTACTTC	many	TRBJ2-7	TRBV4-3	-
CAWSQGGRTDTQYF	TGTGCCTGGAGTCAGGGGGGGAGGACAGATACGCAGTATTTT	-	TRBJ2-3	TRBV30	-
CASSFLGQTGDYEQYF	TGTGCCAGCAGTTTTTTAGGACAGACGGGCGACTACGAGCAGTACTTC	medium-sized	TRBJ2-7	TRBV28	-
CASSSRTNQETRYF	TGTGCCAGCAGCTCCCGGACTAACCAAGAGACCCGGTACTTC	-	TRBJ2-5	TRBV12-3/TRBV12-4	-
CASSQRQGVVQFF	TGCGCCAGCAGCCAAAGACAGGGGGTCGTGCAGTTCTTC	many	TRBJ2-1	TRBV4-3	TRBD1
CSARERGSSGNTIYF	TGCAGTGCTAGAGAGAGGGGGAGCTCTGGAAACACCATATATTTT	many	TRBJ1-3	TRBV20-1	-
CASRSTGGDIQYF	TGCGCCAGCAGATCAACAGGGGGTGACATTCAGTACTTC	-	TRBJ2-4	TRBV4-1	TRBD1
CSSTGTPGYNEQFF	TGCAGTTCTACCGGGACCCCTGGATACAATGAGCAGTTCTTC	-	TRBJ2-1	TRBV20-1	-
CAWTAGTSPEQFF	TGTGCCTGGACCGCGGGTACGAGCCCTGAGCAGTTCTTC	many	TRBJ2-1	TRBV30	-
CASSRLAKGRHEEFF	TGTGCCAGCAGCCGACTAGCAAAAGGACGCCATGAGGAGTTCTTC	-	TRBJ2-1	TRBV28	TRBD2
CATSGGISYTQYF	TGTGCCACCAGTGGGGGGATTAGCTATACGCAGTATTTT	many	TRBJ2-3	TRBV24-1	-
CASSFYLSGLRDGYAF	TGTGCCAGCAGTTTTTATCTATCAGGGTTAAGAGATGGCTACGCCTTC	many	TRBJ1-2	TRBV28	-
CASSLEGTQSGEQFF	TGTGCCAGCAGCTTAGAGGGGACTCAGTCGGGTGAGCAGTTCTTC	many	TRBJ2-1	TRBV7-2	-
CASSISAGPFVDTQYF	TGTGCCAGTAGTATATCAGCAGGACCGTTCGTGGATACGCAGTATTTT	once	TRBJ2-3	TRBV19	-
CASSARLEGNTEAFF	TGTGCCAGCAGTGCAAGGCTAGAAGGGAACACTGAAGCTTTCTTT	few	TRBJ1-1	TRBV6-1	-
CASAQGVGNTEAFF	TGCGCCAGCGCGCAAGGGGTGGGGAACACTGAAGCTTTCTTT	-	TRBJ1-1	TRBV4-1	-
CASSSTATQLFF	TGTGCCAGCAGCTCGACGGCGACGCAACTGTTTTTT	-	TRBJ1-4	TRBV11-3	-
CASSPFADLEAFF	TGTGCCAGCAGCCCGTTCGCGGATCTTGAAGCTTTCTTT	many	TRBJ1-1	TRBV28	-
CASSQGPKGGQCIQTQYF	TGCGCCAGCAGCCAAGGACCCAAAGGCGGGCAGTGCATACAGACCCAGTACTTC	-	TRBJ2-5	TRBV4-1	-
CASSQRDPTTREQYF	TGTGCCAGCAGCCAACGGGACCCTACTACGAGGGAGCAGTACTTC	many	TRBJ2-7	TRBV3-1	-
CASTMRRGDGEQYF	TGTGCCAGCACCATGAGGAGAGGCGACGGGGAGCAGTACTTC	few	TRBJ2-7	TRBV2	-
CASSKVQPGLATYEQYF	TGTGCCAGCAGCAAGGTCCAACCGGGACTAGCGACCTACGAGCAGTACTTC	-	TRBJ2-7	TRBV5-6	TRBD2
CSVDQGGAGELFF	TGCAGCGTTGACCAGGGAGGGGCCGGGGAGCTGTTTTTT	many	TRBJ2-2	TRBV29-1	TRBD2
CASSLGTAYEQYF	TGTGCCAGCAGTTTAGGGACGGCCTACGAGCAGTACTTC	medium-sized	TRBJ2-7	TRBV28	-
CASSEDRGTEAFF	TGCGCAAGCAGCGAAGACAGGGGCACTGAAGCTTTCTTT	-	TRBJ1-1	TRBV4-3	TRBD1
CASSEAGEGKYF	TGTGCCAGCAGTGAAGCGGGGGAGGGGAAGTACTTC	once	TRBJ2-7	TRBV6-1	TRBD2
CASSKGQGGEKLFF	TGTGCCAGTAGTAAAGGACAGGGCGGTGAAAAACTGTTTTTT	many	TRBJ1-4	TRBV19	TRBD1
CASRRKQPQHF	TGTGCCAGCAGACGCAAGCAGCCCCAGCATTTT	-	TRBJ1-5	TRBV28	-
CASSRNRAGTSGSDNEQFF	TGTGCCAGCAGTCGCAACCGGGCGGGGACTAGCGGGTCCGACAATGAGCAGTTCTTC	-	TRBJ2-1	TRBV6-2/TRBV6-3	TRBD2
CASSFSTSGRPGEQFF	TGTGCCAGCAGTTTTTCCACTAGCGGGAGGCCAGGTGAGCAGTTCTTC	many	TRBJ2-1	TRBV12-3/TRBV12-4	TRBD2